This record concerns one TCR beta chain sequence. The protocol was immunoSEQ multiplex PCR, while the TCRdb copy is restricted to in-frame clones and leaves out a portion. The sample contains under 450,000 clones, over 90% of which appear only once. The data derive from a study of shared T cell receptors in the human thymus. V gave up 6 bases and J gave up 8 bases; unmatched junction bases: 6. The CDR3 has 15 residues. Germline V gene data show CDR1 as MNHNS and CDR2 as SASEGT. The chain couples TRBV6-1 to TRBJ2-1, with 14 bases matching TRBD2. The source material was thymocytes. The source is a human donor. CDR3 DNA: TGTGCCAGCAGCGGGACTAGCGGGAGTGAAGATGAGCAGTTCTTC. Translating gives CASSGTSGSEDEQFF.